The present entry profiles one TCR beta chain with its context. Clones were read by immunoSEQ multiplex PCR, and TCRdb kept only the in-frame ones, dropping some. The sample contains 100,000 to 150,000 clones, 80% to 95% of which appear only once. The data were taken from a study of T cell responses to AZD1222 COVID-19 vaccine. This CDR3 region has 12 residues. The V gene's germline CDR1 is SGHTA and CDR2 FQGNSA. Trimming took off 1 base at V and 7 bases at J, with 7 bases between the two ends. The source of this sequence is an adult who received the AZD1222 COVID-19 vaccine. V usage is TRBV7-2 and J usage is TRBJ2-5, with a possible D match to TRBD1 (6 bases). The source material was peripheral blood, sampled 28 days after the second AZD1222 dose. CDR3 sequence: CASSLEGGTQYF. CDR3 nucleotide sequence: TGTGCCAGCAGCTTAGAAGGGGGGACCCAGTACTTC. Filled out from reference TRBV7-2 and TRBJ2-5, the complete variable domain reads GAGVSQSPSNKVTEKGKDVELRCDPISGHTALYWYRQSLGQGLEFLIYFQGNSAPDKSGLPSDRFSAERTGGSVSTLTIQRTQQEDSAVYLCASSLEGGTQYFGPGTRLLVL.